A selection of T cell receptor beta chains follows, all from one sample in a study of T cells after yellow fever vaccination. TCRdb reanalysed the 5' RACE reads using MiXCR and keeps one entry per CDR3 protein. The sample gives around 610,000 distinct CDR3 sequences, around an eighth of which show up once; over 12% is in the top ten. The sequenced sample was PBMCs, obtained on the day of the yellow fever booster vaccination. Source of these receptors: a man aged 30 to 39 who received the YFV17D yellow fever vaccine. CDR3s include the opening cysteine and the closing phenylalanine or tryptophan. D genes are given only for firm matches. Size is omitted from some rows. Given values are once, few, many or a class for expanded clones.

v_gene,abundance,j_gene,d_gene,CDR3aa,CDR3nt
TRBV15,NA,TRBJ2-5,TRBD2,CATSSAPGLAFVAQYF,TGTGCCACCAGCAGCGCACCGGGACTAGCTTTCGTAGCCCAGTACTTC
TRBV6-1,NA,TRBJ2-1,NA,CASRTGSYNEQFF,TGTGCCAGCAGAACGGGCTCCTACAATGAGCAGTTCTTC
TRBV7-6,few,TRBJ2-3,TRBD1,CASSSPGQGKNTQYF,TGTGCCAGCAGCTCCCCGGGACAGGGCAAAAATACGCAGTATTTT
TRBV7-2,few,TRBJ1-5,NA,CASSVLSGGNQPQHF,TGTGCCAGCAGCGTACTCTCAGGGGGCAATCAGCCCCAGCATTTT
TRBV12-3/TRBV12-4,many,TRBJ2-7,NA,CASSLGFRDEQYF,TGTGCCAGCAGTTTAGGTTTCCGGGACGAGCAGTACTTC
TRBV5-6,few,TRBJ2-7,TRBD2,CASSWTSGLAEQYF,TGTGCCAGCAGCTGGACTAGCGGGTTGGCCGAGCAGTACTTC
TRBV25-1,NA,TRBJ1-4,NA,CASSAPDRANEKLFF,TGTGCCAGCAGTGCCCCGGACAGAGCTAATGAAAAACTGTTTTTT
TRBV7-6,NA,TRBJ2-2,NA,CASSLQPSTGELFF,TGTGCCAGCAGCTTACAGCCTAGCACCGGGGAGCTGTTTTTT
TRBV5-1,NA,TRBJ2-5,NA,CASSSDSLQETQYF,TGCGCCAGCAGCTCCGACAGCCTCCAAGAGACCCAGTACTTC
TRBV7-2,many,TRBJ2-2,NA,CASSPWGGGAGELFF,TGTGCCAGCAGCCCCTGGGGGGGCGGCGCCGGGGAGCTGTTTTTT
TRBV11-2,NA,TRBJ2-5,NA,CASSPGWADQETQYF,TGTGCCAGCAGCCCTGGGTGGGCAGACCAAGAGACCCAGTACTTC
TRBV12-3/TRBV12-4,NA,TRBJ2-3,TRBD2,CASSTTPGLAQSHDADTQYF,TGTGCCAGCTCAACAACGCCGGGACTAGCGCAAAGCCACGATGCAGATACGCAGTATTTT
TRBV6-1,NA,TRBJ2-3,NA,CASRKGGTDTQYF,TGTGCCAGCAGAAAAGGAGGCACAGATACGCAGTATTTT
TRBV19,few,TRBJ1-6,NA,CASSIGRRSSYNSPLHF,TGTGCCAGTAGTATCGGGAGGAGAAGCTCCTATAATTCACCCCTCCACTTT
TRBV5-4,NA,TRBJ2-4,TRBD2,CASSLSGLARVEDIQYF,TGTGCCAGCAGCTTGTCGGGACTAGCAAGGGTTGAGGACATTCAGTACTTC
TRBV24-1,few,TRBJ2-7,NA,CATGEGHEQYF,TGTGCCACCGGAGAGGGACACGAGCAGTACTTC
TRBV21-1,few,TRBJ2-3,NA,CASSKPRGCLSGTQYF,TGTGCCAGCAGCAAACCCCGGGGTTGTTTATCGGGTACGCAGTATTTT
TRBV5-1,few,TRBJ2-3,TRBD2,CASSLTSGIGTDTQYF,TGCGCCAGCAGCTTAACTAGCGGGATCGGAACAGATACGCAGTATTTT
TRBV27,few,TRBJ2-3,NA,CASSLFQGTDTQYF,TGTGCCAGCAGTTTATTTCAGGGAACAGATACGCAGTATTTT
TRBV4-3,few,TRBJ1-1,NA,CASSQAEWGVSSEAFF,TGCGCCAGCAGCCAGGCGGAGTGGGGCGTAAGTAGTGAAGCTTTCTTT
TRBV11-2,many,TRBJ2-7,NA,CASSPLGSRAYEQYF,TGTGCCAGCAGCCCCCTCGGTAGCCGAGCCTACGAGCAGTACTTC
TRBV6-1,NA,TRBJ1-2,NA,CASTRTESDGYTF,TGTGCCAGCACCCGGACGGAGAGCGATGGCTACACCTTC
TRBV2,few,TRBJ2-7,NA,CASSSLGRGSYEQYF,TGTGCCAGCAGTTCCTTGGGGCGCGGGTCCTACGAGCAGTACTTC
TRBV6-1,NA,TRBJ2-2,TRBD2,CASSSPWLAGVSTGELFF,TGTGCCAGCAGCTCCCCTTGGCTAGCGGGAGTATCCACCGGGGAGCTGTTTTTT
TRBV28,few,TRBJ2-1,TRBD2,CASSFASGLHNEQFF,TGTGCCAGCAGTTTTGCTAGCGGGCTTCACAATGAGCAGTTCTTC
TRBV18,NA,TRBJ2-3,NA,CASSRQAEDTLYF,TGTGCCAGCTCACGACAGGCTGAAGATACGCTGTATTTT
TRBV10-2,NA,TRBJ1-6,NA,CASSPGASSYNSPLHF,TGCGCCAGCAGTCCAGGGGCCAGCTCCTATAATTCACCCCTCCACTTT
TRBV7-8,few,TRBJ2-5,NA,CASSPTAGTRQETQYF,TGTGCCAGCAGTCCTACTGCCGGGACACGCCAAGAGACCCAGTACTTC
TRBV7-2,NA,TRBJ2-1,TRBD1,CASSLGTGVNEQFF,TGTGCCAGCAGCCTCGGGACAGGGGTCAATGAGCAGTTCTTC
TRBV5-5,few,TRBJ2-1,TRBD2,CASSFKTSGRSSDNEQFF,TGTGCCAGCAGCTTCAAGACTAGCGGGAGGTCCAGCGACAATGAGCAGTTCTTC
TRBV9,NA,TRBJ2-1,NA,CASSVGPVSSYNEQFF,TGTGCCAGCAGCGTAGGTCCAGTTAGCTCCTACAATGAGCAGTTCTTC
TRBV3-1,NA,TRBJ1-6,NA,CASSQDQGGSSYNSPLHF,TGTGCCAGCAGCCAAGATCAAGGCGGTAGCTCCTATAATTCACCCCTCCACTTT
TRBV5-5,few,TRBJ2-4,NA,CASSLDLGRKKVKNIQYF,TGTGCCAGCAGCTTGGATTTGGGACGGAAGAAGGTCAAAAACATTCAGTACTTC
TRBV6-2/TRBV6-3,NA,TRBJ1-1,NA,CASRNDGRRTEAFF,TGTGCCAGCAGAAACGACGGACGGCGCACTGAAGCTTTCTTT
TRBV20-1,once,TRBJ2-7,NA,CSAPRGDVHEQYF,TGCAGTGCCCCGAGGGGGGACGTCCACGAGCAGTACTTC